This paragraph covers one TCR beta chain sequence. Its antigen is undetermined. A 5'RACE template-switching step, the method used to make TCR cDNA, added a universal primer site and UMIs. TCRdb reprocessed the 5' RACE reads with MiXCR, giving one entry per CDR3 protein. There are 450,000 to 600,000 distinct CDR3 sequences in the sample; about a sixth occur only once, and about 18% lies in the top ten. This record belongs to a study of T cells after yellow fever vaccination. Regarding the study as a whole: Subsequent to the booster, the majority of primary-vaccination clones reappeared (96% CD4, 70% to 90% CD8). Overall, a small share of clonotypes was seen in both CD4 and CD8 compartments. Abundant bulk-population clonotypes could contaminate the FACS-sorted repertoires.

Trimming pared 0 bases from V and 0 bases from J, leaving 9 bases between. Per the germline V gene, CDR1 is SGHKS and CDR2 is YYEKEE (reference sequence). CDR3 length equals 15 residues. V and J are TRBV5-5 and TRBJ1-1; D is undetermined. The source of this sequence is a young man who received the YFV17D yellow fever vaccine. Sequencing used PBMCs, obtained 5 days after the first yellow fever vaccination. The CDR3 nucleotides are TGTGCCAGCAGCTTGGTACCGTACATGAACACTGAAGCTTTCTTT. The encoded protein is CASSLVPYMNTEAFF.